This T cell receptor (beta chain) was captured in a study of T cell changes during pregnancy in multiple sclerosis. Sequenced by immunoSEQ multiplex PCR; TCRdb stores in-frame clones only, minus some. The data contain about 51,000 clones, around 92% of them seen just once; the ten biggest clones take up 0.6% to 0.75%. Source: CD4+ T cells from peripheral blood mononuclear cells, taken in the third trimester of pregnancy. This TCR derives from a female donor with multiple sclerosis, enrolled in a pregnancy study.

CDR3 sequence: CASSAPGQLTGNTIYF. CDR3 sequence (DNA): TGTGCCAGCAGTGCGCCCGGACAGCTAACTGGAAACACCATATATTTT. The rearrangement joins TRBV2 to TRBJ1-3; a possible D gene is TRBD1 (6 bases). The CDR3 spans 16 residues. Looked up from germline, CDR1 is SNHLY and CDR2 is FYNNEI. V gave up 4 bases and J gave up 2 bases, with 15 bases separating them.